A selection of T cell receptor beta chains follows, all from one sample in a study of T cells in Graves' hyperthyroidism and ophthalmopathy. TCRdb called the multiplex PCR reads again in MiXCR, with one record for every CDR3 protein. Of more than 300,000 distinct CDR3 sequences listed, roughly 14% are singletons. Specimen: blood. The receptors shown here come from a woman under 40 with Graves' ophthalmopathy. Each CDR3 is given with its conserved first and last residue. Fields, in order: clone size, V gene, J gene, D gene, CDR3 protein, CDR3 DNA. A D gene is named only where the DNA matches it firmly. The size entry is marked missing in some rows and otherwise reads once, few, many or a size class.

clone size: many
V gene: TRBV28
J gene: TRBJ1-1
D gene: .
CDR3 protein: CASSLLEGNTEAFF
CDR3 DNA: TGTGCCAGCAGTCTGCTCGAGGGGAACACTGAAGCTTTCTTT

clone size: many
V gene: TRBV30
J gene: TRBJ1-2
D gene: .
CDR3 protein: CAWRPVGAPNYGYTF
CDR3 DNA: TGTGCCTGGAGACCTGTGGGAGCTCCTAACTATGGCTACACCTTC

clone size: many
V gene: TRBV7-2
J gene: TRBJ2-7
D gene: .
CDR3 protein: CASSLRGSQGYEQYF
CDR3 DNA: TGTGCCAGCAGCTTACGAGGTTCTCAAGGCTACGAGCAGTACTTC

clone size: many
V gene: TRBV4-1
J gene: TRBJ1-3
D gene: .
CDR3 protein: CASSQPTDGSGNTIYF
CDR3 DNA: TGCGCCAGCAGCCAACCAACAGATGGGTCTGGAAACACCATATATTTT

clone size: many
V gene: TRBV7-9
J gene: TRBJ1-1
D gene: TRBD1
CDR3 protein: CASSSDSDRGRVAFF
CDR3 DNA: TGTGCCAGCAGCTCCGATAGCGACAGGGGGCGCGTAGCTTTCTTT

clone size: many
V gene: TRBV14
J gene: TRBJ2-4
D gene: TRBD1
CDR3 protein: CASSQDWRDRAKNIQYF
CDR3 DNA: TGTGCCAGCAGCCAAGATTGGCGGGACAGGGCCAAAAACATTCAGTACTTC

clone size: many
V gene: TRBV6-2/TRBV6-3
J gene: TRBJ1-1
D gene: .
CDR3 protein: CASSGEVWSEAFF
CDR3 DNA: TGTGCCAGCAGTGGGGAGGTATGGTCTGAAGCTTTCTTT

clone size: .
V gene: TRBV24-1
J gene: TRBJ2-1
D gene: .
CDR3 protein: CATSQGVSNEQFF
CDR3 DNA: TGTGCCACCAGTCAAGGGGTAAGCAATGAGCAGTTCTTC

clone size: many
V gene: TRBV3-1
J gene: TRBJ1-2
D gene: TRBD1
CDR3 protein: CASSAHPGQVAQANYGYTF
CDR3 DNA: TGTGCCAGCAGCGCACATCCGGGACAGGTCGCCCAAGCTAACTATGGCTACACCTTC

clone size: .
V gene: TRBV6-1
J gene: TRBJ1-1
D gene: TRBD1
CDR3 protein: CASRQGASSTEAFF
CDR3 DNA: TGTGCCAGTCGACAGGGGGCTTCAAGCACTGAAGCTTTCTTT

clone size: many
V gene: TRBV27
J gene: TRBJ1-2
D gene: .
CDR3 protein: CASKSNRSRGYTF
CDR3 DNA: TGTGCCAGTAAAAGTAATCGGTCGCGGGGCTACACCTTC

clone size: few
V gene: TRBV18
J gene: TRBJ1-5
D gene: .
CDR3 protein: CASSPKAGGGQPQHF
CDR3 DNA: TGTGCCAGCTCCCCTAAGGCGGGGGGAGGCCAGCCCCAGCATTTT

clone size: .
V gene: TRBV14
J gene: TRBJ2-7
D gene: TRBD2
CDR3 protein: CASSQGGGTILGEQYF
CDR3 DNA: TGTGCCAGCAGCCAAGGCGGCGGGACTATCCTGGGGGAGCAGTACTTC

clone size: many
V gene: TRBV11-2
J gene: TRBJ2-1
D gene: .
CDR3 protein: CASSFVRDNEQFF
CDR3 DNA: TGTGCCAGCAGCTTCGTCAGGGACAATGAGCAGTTCTTC

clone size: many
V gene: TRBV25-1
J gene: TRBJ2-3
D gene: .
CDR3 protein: CASSEYDGGSTDTQYF
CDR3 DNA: TGTGCCAGCAGTGAATATGACGGCGGTAGCACAGATACGCAGTATTTT

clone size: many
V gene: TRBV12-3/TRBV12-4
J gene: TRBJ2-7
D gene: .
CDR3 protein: CASTKTGNEQYF
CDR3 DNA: TGTGCCAGCACCAAGACAGGCAACGAGCAGTACTTC

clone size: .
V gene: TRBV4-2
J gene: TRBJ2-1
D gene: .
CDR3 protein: CASSQDTTAATNSYNEQFF
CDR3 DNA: TGTGCCAGCAGCCAAGATACAACGGCAGCCACGAACTCCTACAATGAGCAGTTCTTC

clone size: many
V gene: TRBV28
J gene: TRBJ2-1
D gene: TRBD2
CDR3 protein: CASSWTGTRLDEQFF
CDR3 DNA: TGTGCCAGCAGTTGGACCGGGACTAGGTTGGATGAGCAGTTCTTC

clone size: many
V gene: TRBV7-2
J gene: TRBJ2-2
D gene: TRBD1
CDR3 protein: CASSIRDRGTGELFF
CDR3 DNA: TGTGCCAGCAGCATCCGGGACAGGGGGACCGGGGAGCTGTTTTTT

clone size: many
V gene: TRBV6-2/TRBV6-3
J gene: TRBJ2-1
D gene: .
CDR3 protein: CASRRAGRGAYNEQFF
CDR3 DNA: TGTGCCAGCAGAAGAGCAGGTCGGGGTGCCTACAATGAGCAGTTCTTC

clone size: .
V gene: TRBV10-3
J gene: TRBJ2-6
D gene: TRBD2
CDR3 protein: CAISLAGGQSGANVLTF
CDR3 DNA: TGTGCCATCAGTTTAGCGGGGGGGCAATCTGGGGCCAACGTCCTGACTTTC

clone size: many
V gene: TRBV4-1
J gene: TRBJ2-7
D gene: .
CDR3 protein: CASSQGSAYEQYF
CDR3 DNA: TGCGCCAGCAGCCAAGGTTCCGCCTACGAGCAGTACTTC

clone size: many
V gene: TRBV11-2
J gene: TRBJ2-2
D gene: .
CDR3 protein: CASSLRGWGANTGELFF
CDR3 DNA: TGTGCCAGCAGCTTAAGGGGATGGGGCGCGAACACCGGGGAGCTGTTTTTT

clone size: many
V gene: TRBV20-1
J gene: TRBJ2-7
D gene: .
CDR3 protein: CSATQGKDEQYF
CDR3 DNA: TGCAGTGCTACACAAGGGAAAGACGAGCAGTACTTC

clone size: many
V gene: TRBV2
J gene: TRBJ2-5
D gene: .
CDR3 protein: CASRIGGTAQETQYF
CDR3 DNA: TGTGCCAGCAGAATAGGGGGGACAGCTCAAGAGACCCAGTACTTC

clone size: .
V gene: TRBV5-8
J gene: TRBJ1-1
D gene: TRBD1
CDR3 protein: CASSRQGRISGAFF
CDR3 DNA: TGTGCCAGCAGCCGACAGGGAAGGATCTCTGGAGCTTTCTTT

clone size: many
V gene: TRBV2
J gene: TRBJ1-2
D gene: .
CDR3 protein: CASRTNELGYTF
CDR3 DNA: TGTGCCAGCAGAACGAATGAGTTGGGCTACACCTTC

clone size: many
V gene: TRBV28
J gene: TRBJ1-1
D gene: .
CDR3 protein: CASSLPGARIRTEAFF
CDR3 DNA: TGTGCCAGCAGTTTACCCGGGGCTAGGATCCGTACTGAAGCTTTCTTT

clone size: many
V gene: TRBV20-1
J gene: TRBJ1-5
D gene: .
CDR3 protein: CSANQPGYHQPQHF
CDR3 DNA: TGCAGTGCCAATCAGCCGGGGTACCATCAGCCCCAGCATTTT

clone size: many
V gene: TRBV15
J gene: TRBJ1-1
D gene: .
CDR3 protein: CATSRDRVQGVLGGSEAFF
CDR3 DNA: TGTGCCACCAGCAGAGATCGGGTACAGGGCGTCCTAGGAGGGTCTGAAGCTTTCTTT

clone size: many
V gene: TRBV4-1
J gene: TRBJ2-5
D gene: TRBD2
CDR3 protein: CASSQVPPAGGQETQYF
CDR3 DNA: TGCGCCAGCAGCCAAGTCCCCCCAGCGGGGGGGCAAGAGACCCAGTACTTC